This passage covers 11 T cell receptor beta chains from one sample sequenced in a study of CD8+CD57+ T cells in acquired aplastic anemia. Using genomic DNA as the template, TCR beta VDJ and CDR3 profiling was carried out. Using its own MiXCR run on the reads, TCRdb lists one record per CDR3 protein. The table has roughly 120,000 distinct CDR3 sequences, over 55% seen once; the top ten hold roughly 32%. Whoever was chosen for sequencing had shown CD8+CD57+ cell expansion by flow cytometry. Sequencing used sorted CD4+, CD8+, or CD8+CD57+ T cells (not recorded which) from PBMCs. The source is a human donor with aplastic anemia.

This rearrangement joins TRBV10-3 to TRBJ2-2; 11 nucleotides line up with TRBD2. CDR1 and CDR2 (germline): ENHRY, SYGVKD. V dropped 4 bases and J dropped 1; count of bases not matched to a gene: 2. The CDR3 totals 16 residues. In DNA, the CDR3 is TGTGCCATCAGTGGAACTAGCGGGGGGAACACCGGGGAGCTGTTTTTT. This sequence encodes CAISGTSGGNTGELFF.

This clonotype was seen many times. The CDR3 DNA sequence: TGCAGTGCCTGGGACAGGTATATGAACACTGAAGCTTTCTTT. Its translation is CSAWDRYMNTEAFF. The V and J genes are TRBV20-1 and TRBJ1-1, with 8 nucleotides matching TRBD1. Germline V gives CDR1 DFQATT, CDR2 SNEGSKA (reference sequence). With V trimmed by 6 bases and J by 0 bases, 6 bases remained unmatched. The CDR3 loop spans 14 amino acids.

Details on this clonotype: Mismatch with germline at one junction end may stem from a read error. The chain uses TRBV5-5 and TRBJ1-1; D may be TRBD1 (5 bases). The CDR3 runs to 14 residues. The germline gives CDR1 SGHKS, CDR2 YYEKEE (reference sequence). The CDR3 DNA reads TGTGCCAGCAGCTTGGGACAGCCGAACACTGAAGCTTGCTTT. It is translated as CASSLGQPNTEACF.

The V call is TRBV29-1, the J call TRBJ1-4, with D uncertain. Germline V gene data show CDR1 as SQVTM and CDR2 as ANQGSEA. The CDR3 consists of 12 residues. The V end lost 6 bases, the J end lost 8 bases, and 13 bases lay between the germline ends. CDR3 loop: CSVDGQEEKLFF. In nucleotides, the CDR3 is TGCAGCGTCGACGGGCAGGAAGAAAAACTGTTTTTT. Filled out from reference TRBV29-1 and TRBJ1-4, the complete variable domain reads SAVISQKPSRDICQRGTSLTIQCQVDSQVTMMFWYRQQPGQSLTLIATANQGSEATYESGFVIDKFPISRPNLTFSTLTVSNMSPEDSSIYLCSVDGQEEKLFFGSGTQLSVL.

J is TRBJ1-2 and V is TRBV5-1, with D perhaps matching TRBD1 (6 bases). With 4 bases removed from V and 6 bases from J, the gap between germline ends came to 16 bases. CDR1 and CDR2 from the germline V gene are SGHRS and YFSETQ. The CDR3 covers 14 residues. Here the CDR3 DNA reads TGCGCCAGCAGCAACTCAGGGGTCGAGGATGGCTACACCTTC. It yields the protein CASSNSGVEDGYTF.

V gene TRBV29-1 combines with J gene TRBJ1-5; TRBD1 matches 7 bases. With V trimmed by 4 bases and J by 0 bases, 3 bases remained unmatched. Germline assignment: CDR1 SQVTM and CDR2 ANQGSEA. The CDR3 is made up of 14 amino acids. In DNA form, the CDR3 reads TGCAGCGTTGGACAGGGCAATAGCAATCAGCCCCAGCATTTT. This codes for CSVGQGNSNQPQHF.

V and J are TRBV2 and TRBJ2-7, with 7 bases lining up with TRBD2. CDR3 length: 14 residues. CDR1 and CDR2 (germline): SNHLY, FYNNEI. Trimming at V came to 3 bases and at J to 2 bases, leaving 4 bases not matched to a gene. The CDR3 nucleotides read TGTGCCAGCAGTGACGGCGGGAGACCCTACGAGCAGTACTTC. It yields the protein CASSDGGRPYEQYF.

The chain couples TRBV4-2 to TRBJ1-6; 10 bases map to TRBD1. With 3 bases clipped from V and 9 bases from J, the junction kept 8 bases outside the gene matches. Germline assignment: CDR1 LGHNA and CDR2 YNFKEQ. The CDR3 is 16 residues long. The CDR3 DNA reads as TGTGCCAGCAGCCAGGAGACCGGGACAGGGGTTTCACCCCTCCACTTT. Amino acids: CASSQETGTGVSPLHF.

V usage is TRBV25-1 and J usage is TRBJ1-1, with D tentatively TRBD1 (5 bases). This CDR3 contains 16 residues. Germline lookup yields CDR1 MGHDK and CDR2 SYGVNS. V was pared by 2 bases and J by 5 bases, with 18 bases between. This chain's CDR3 is CASSEGGRVVKTEAFF. DNA for the CDR3: TGTGCCAGCAGTGAAGGTGGCAGGGTAGTTAAGACTGAAGCTTTCTTT.

Only a few counts were recorded for this clonotype. This chain connects TRBV6-6 to TRBJ2-6, with D tentatively TRBD2 (6 bases). In germline, CDR1 is MNHNY, CDR2 SVGAGI (reference sequence). The length of the CDR3 is 16 residues. Trimming left V 2 bases short and J 6 bases short, with 14 bases between. This chain's CDR3 is CASSYGWGELANVLTF. The CDR3 DNA sequence: TGTGCCAGCAGTTACGGGTGGGGGGAATTGGCCAACGTCCTGACTTTC.

There are a few counts of this clonotype. The V gene is TRBV27, the J gene TRBJ2-7; TRBD2 agrees at 7 bases. The CDR3 is 15 residues long. Germline CDR1 MNHEY, CDR2 SMNVEV (reference sequence). The V gene end was trimmed by 6 bases and the J gene end by 0 bases; junction bases not matched to a gene: 8. The CDR3 DNA reads TGTGCCAGCAGCGCCTCAGGCGGGAGCTCCTACGAGCAGTACTTC. It encodes CASSASGGSSYEQYF.